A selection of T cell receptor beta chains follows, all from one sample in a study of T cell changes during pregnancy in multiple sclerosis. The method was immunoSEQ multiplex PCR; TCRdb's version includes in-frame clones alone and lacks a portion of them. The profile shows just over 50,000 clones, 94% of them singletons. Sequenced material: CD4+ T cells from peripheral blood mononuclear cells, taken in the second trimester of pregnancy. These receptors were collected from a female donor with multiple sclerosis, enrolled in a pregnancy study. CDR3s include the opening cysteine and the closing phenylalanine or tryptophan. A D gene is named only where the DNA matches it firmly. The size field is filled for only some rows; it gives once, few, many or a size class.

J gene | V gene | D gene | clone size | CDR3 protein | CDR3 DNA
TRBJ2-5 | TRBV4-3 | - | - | CASSQDWARLQETQYF | TGCGCCAGCAGCCAAGACTGGGCCAGATTACAAGAGACCCAGTACTTC
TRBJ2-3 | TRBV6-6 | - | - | CASRTTGKTDTQYF | TGTGCCAGCAGAACCACAGGGAAAACAGATACGCAGTATTTT
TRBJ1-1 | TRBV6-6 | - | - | CASSPRTGGNTEAFF | TGTGCCAGCAGTCCCCGGACCGGGGGGAACACTGAAGCTTTCTTT
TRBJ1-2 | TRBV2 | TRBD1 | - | CASIPEDRGPPGTF | TGTGCCAGCATTCCCGAAGACAGGGGCCCCCCTGGGACCTTC
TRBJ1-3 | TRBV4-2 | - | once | CASSQEPGFPDTIYF | TGTGCCAGCAGCCAAGAGCCGGGGTTCCCAGACACCATATATTTT
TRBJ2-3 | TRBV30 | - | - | CAWSNGGASTDTQYF | TGTGCCTGGAGTAACGGTGGGGCCAGCACAGATACGCAGTATTTT
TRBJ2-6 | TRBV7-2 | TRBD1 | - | CASSLVKGAGGANVLTF | TGTGCCAGCAGCTTAGTCAAGGGGGCGGGTGGGGCCAACGTCCTGACTTTC
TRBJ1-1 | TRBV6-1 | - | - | CASVVGESSTEAFF | TGTGCCAGCGTGGTCGGGGAGTCGAGCACTGAAGCTTTCTTT
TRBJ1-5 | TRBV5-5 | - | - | CASSFGTGLLANQPQHF | TGTGCCAGCAGCTTTGGGACGGGATTACTAGCAAATCAGCCCCAGCATTTT
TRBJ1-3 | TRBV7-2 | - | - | CASSLGAPGTGNTIYF | TGTGCCAGCAGCTTAGGAGCTCCAGGGACTGGAAACACCATATATTTT
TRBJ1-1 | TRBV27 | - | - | CASSLMTGEAFF | TGTGCCAGCAGTTTGATGACAGGTGAAGCTTTCTTT
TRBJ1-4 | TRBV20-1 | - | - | CSAARGEKLFF | TGCAGTGCTGCCCGGGGGGAAAAACTGTTTTTT
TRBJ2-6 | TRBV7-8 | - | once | CASSERQAVLSGANVLTF | TGTGCCAGCAGCGAGAGACAGGCCGTTCTCTCTGGGGCCAACGTCCTGACTTTC